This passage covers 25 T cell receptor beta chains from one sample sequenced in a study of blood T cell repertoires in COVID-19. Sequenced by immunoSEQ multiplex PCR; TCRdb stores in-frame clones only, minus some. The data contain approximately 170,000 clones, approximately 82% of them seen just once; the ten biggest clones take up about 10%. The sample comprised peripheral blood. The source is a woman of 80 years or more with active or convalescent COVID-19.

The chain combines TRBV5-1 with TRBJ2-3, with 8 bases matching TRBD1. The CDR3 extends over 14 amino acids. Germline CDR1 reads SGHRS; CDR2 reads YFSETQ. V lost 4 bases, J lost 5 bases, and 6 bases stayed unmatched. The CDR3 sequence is CASSPQGDKDTQYF. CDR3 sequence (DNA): TGCGCCAGCAGCCCACAGGGGGATAAAGATACGCAGTATTTT.

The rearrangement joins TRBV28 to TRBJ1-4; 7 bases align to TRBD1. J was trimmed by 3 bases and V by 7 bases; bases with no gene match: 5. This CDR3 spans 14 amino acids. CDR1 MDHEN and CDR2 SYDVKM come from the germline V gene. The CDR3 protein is CASKVTGANEKLFF. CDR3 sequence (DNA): TGTGCCAGCAAGGTTACAGGGGCTAATGAAAAACTGTTTTTT.

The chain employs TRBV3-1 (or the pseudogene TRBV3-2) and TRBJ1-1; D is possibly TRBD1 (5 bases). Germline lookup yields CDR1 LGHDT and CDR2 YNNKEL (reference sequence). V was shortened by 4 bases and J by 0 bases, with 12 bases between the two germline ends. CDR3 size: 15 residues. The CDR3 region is CASSPPGGMNTEAFF. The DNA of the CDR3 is TGTGCCAGCAGCCCCCCCGGGGGGATGAACACTGAAGCTTTCTTT.

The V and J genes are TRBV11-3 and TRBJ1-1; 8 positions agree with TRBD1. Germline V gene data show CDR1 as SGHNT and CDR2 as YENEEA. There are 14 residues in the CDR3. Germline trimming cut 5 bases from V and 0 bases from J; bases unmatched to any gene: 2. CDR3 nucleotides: TGTGCCAGCAGCCCAGGGGGCCTGAACACTGAAGCTTTCTTT. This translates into CASSPGGLNTEAFF.

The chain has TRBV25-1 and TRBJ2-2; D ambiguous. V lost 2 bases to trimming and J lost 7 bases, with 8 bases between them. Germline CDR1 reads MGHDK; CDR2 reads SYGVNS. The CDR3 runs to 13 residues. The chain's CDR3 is CASSEIYIGELFF. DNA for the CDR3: TGTGCCAGCAGTGAAATTTATATCGGGGAGCTGTTTTTT. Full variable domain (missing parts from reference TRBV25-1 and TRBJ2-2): EADIYQTPRYLVIGTGKKITLECSQTMGHDKMYWYQQDPGMELHLIHYSYGVNSTEKGDLSSESTVSRIRTEHFPLTLESARPSHTSQYLCASSEIYIGELFFGEGSRLTVL.

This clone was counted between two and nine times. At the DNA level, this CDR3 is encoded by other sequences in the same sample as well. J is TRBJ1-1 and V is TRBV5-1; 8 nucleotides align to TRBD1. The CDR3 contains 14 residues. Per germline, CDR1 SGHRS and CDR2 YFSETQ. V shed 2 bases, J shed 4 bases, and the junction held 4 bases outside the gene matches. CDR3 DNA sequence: TGCGCCAGCAGCTTAGGACAGGGCGGCACTGAAGCTTTCTTT. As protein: CASSLGQGGTEAFF.

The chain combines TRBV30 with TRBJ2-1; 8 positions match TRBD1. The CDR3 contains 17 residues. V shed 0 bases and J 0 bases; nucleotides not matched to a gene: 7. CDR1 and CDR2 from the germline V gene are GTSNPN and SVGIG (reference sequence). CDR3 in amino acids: CAWSVGWGQVSYNEQFF. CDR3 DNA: TGTGCCTGGAGTGTGGGTTGGGGACAGGTCTCCTACAATGAGCAGTTCTTC.

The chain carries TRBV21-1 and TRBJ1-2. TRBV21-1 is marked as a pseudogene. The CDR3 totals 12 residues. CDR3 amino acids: CASSNGGKGYTF. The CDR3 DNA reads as TGTGCCAGCAGCAACGGGGGTAAGGGCTACACCTTC.

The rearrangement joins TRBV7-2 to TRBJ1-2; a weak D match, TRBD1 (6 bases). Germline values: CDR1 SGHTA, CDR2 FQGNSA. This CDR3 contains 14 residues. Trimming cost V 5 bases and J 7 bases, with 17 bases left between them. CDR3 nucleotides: TGTGCCAGCAGCCAGGGGTCAGCGTTGGCTGGCTACACCTTC. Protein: CASSQGSALAGYTF.

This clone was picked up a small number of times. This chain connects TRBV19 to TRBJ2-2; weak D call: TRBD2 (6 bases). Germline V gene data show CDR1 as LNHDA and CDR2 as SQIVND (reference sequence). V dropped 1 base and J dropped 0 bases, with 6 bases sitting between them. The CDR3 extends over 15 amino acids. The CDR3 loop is CASSIGGTNTGELFF. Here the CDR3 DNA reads TGTGCCAGTAGTATAGGCGGGACGAACACCGGGGAGCTGTTTTTT.

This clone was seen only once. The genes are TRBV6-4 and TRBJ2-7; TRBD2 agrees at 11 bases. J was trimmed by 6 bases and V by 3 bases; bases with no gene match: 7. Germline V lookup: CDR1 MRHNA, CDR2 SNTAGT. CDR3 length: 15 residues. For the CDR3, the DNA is TGTGCCAGCAGTGAACTAGCGGGAGACTTGTCCGAGCAGTACTTC. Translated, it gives CASSELAGDLSEQYF.

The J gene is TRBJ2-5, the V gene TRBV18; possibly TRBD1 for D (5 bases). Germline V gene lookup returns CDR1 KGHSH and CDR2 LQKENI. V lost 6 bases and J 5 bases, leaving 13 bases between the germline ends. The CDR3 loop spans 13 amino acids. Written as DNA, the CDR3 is TGTGCCAGCTCCCCTAGGGGTGGCGAGACCCAGTACTTC. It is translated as CASSPRGGETQYF.

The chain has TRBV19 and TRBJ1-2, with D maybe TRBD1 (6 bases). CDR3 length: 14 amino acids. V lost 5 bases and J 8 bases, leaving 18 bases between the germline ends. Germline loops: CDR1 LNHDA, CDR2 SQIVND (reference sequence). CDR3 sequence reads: CASSAGTTIGGYTF. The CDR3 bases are TGTGCCAGTAGTGCCGGGACAACTATCGGCGGCTACACCTTC.

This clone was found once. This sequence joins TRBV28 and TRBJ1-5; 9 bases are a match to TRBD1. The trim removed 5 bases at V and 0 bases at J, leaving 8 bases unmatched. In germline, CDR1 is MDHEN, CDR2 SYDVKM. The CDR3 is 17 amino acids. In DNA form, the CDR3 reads TGTGCCAGCAGTGTAGCGGGGACAGGGTATAGCAATCAGCCCCAGCATTTT. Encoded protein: CASSVAGTGYSNQPQHF.

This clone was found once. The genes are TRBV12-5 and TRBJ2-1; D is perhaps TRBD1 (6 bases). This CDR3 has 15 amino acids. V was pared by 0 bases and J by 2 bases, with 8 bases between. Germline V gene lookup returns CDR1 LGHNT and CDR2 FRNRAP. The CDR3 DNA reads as TGTGCTAGTGGTTTGGTACAGGGTCCCTACAATGAGCAGTTCTTC. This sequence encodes CASGLVQGPYNEQFF.

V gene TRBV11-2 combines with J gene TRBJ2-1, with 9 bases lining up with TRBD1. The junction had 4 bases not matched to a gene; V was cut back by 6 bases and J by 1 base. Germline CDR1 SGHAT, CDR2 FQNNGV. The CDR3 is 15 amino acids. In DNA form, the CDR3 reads TGTGCCAGCAGGGCGGGACAGGGTTCCTACAATGAGCAGTTCTTC. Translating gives CASRAGQGSYNEQFF.

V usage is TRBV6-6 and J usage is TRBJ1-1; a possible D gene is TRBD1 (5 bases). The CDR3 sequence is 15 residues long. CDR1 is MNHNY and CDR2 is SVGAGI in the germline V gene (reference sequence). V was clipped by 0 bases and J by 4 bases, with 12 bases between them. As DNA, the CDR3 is TGTGCCAGCAGTTACTCCCCGGGACTTGGCACTGAAGCTTTCTTT. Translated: CASSYSPGLGTEAFF.

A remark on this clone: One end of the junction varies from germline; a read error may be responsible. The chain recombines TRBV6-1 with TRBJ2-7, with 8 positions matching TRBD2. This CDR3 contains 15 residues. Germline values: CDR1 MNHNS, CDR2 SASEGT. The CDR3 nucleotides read TGTGCCAGCAGAGAAGCGGGAGTAGGGACCTACGAGCAGTACTTC. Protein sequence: CASREAGVGTYEQYF.

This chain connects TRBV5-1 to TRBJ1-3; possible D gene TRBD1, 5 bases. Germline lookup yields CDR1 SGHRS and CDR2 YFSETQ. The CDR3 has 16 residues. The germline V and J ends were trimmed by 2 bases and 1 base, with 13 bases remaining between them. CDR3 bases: TGCGCCAGCAGCTTAGGAGACAGACATTCTGGAAACACCATATATTTT. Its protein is CASSLGDRHSGNTIYF.

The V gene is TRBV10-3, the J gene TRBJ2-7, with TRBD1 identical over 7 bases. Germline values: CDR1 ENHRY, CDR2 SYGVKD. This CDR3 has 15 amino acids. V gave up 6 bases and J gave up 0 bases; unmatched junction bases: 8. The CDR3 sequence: CAISARTGSSYEQYF. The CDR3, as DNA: TGTGCCATCAGCGCGAGGACAGGTAGCTCCTACGAGCAGTACTTC.

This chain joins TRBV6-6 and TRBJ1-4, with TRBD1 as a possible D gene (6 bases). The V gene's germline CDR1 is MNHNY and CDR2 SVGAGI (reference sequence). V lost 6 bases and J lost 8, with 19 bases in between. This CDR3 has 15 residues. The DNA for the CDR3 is TGTGCCAGCAGGACGTTCAGGGGAATAAGGGAAAAACTGTTTTTT. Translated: CASRTFRGIREKLFF.

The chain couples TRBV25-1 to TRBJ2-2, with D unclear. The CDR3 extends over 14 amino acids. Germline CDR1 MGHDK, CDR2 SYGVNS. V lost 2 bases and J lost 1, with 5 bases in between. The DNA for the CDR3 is TGTGCCAGCAGTGAACCTTGGAACACCGGGGAGCTGTTTTTT. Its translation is CASSEPWNTGELFF.

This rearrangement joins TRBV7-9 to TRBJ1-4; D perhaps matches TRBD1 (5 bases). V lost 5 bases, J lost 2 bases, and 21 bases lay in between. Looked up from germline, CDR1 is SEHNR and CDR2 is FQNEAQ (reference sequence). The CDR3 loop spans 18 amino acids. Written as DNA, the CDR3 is TGTGCCAGCAGCGCCATTTTTGGGGCCGGGGGGACTAATGAAAAACTGTTTTTT. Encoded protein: CASSAIFGAGGTNEKLFF.

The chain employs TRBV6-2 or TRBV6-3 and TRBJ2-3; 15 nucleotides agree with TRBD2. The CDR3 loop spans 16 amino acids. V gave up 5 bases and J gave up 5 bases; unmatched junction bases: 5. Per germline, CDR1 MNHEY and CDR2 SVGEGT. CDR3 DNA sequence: TGTGCCAGCAGTAGGACTAGCGGGAGGGCTATAGATACGCAGTATTTT. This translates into CASSRTSGRAIDTQYF.

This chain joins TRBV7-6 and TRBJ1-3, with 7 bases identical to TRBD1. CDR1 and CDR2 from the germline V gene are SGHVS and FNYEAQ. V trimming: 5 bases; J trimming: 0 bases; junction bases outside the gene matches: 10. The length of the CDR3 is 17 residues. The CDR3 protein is CASSPGAGQFSGNTIYF. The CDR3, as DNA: TGTGCCAGCAGCCCGGGGGCGGGACAGTTCTCTGGAAACACCATATATTTT.